Below, 24 T cell receptor beta chains from the same sample are listed, as sequenced in a study of blood T cells in healthy people across ages. Through a sample-barcoded 5' primer and a J-beta primer mix, a second PCR was run for roughly 6 to 11 cycles. In TCRdb, the 5' RACE reads were re-called with MiXCR into one record per CDR3 protein. This table has 540,000 or so distinct CDR3 sequences, 20% to 30% appearing once. The same specimen was also included in a second study, on T cells of mothers and their children.

The sequenced material came from blood. The source is a boy younger than 18 in good health.

This clonotype appeared a few times. V usage is TRBV6-6 and J usage is TRBJ1-1, with 8 bases matching TRBD1. CDR1 is MNHNY, CDR2 SVGAGI, per germline (reference sequence). V trimming: 6 bases; J trimming: 0 bases; junction bases outside the gene matches: 3. This CDR3 spans 14 amino acids. The CDR3 here is CASSPDRVNTEAFF. CDR3 bases: TGTGCCAGCAGCCCGGACAGGGTGAACACTGAAGCTTTCTTT.

The chain combines TRBV7-9 with TRBJ1-2, with D perhaps TRBD1 (5 bases). CDR1 is SEHNR, CDR2 FQNEAQ, per germline (reference sequence). The CDR3 runs 12 residues. The germline V and J ends were trimmed by 5 bases and 12 bases, with 16 bases remaining between them. The CDR3 region has the DNA TGTGCCAGCAGCCCGGGACGAATCTCAGACACCTTC. This codes for CASSPGRISDTF.

In this sample, this clonotype turned up a few times. The rearrangement uses TRBV28 and TRBJ2-1, with TRBD1 as a possible D gene (5 bases). The assigned J gene may be wrong: the sequence end matches TRBJ2-7 better. The CDR3 length is 12 residues. Per the germline V gene, CDR1 is MDHEN and CDR2 is SYDVKM. The CDR3 region is CATGKVPREQYF. The CDR3 region has the DNA TGTGCTACAGGAAAGGTTCCGCGAGAGCAGTACTTC.

The table lists this clonotype with a few counts. V is TRBV7-8 and J is TRBJ2-3, with 10 bases matching TRBD1. The V and J ends lost 6 bases and 0 bases, in that order; junction bases with no gene match: 12. Germline CDR1 and CDR2: SGHVS and FQNEAQ. There are 18 residues in the CDR3. The CDR3 nucleotides read TGTGCCAGCAGACCCGACAGGGGGCGGCACATTAGCACAGATACGCAGTATTTT. Amino acid sequence: CASRPDRGRHISTDTQYF.

Points on this clonotype: Just one base apart from a much larger clone, this may be a read error. The chain recombines TRBV7-8 with TRBJ1-2; unclear D gene. V was pared by 6 bases and J by 7 bases, with 27 bases between. The germline gives CDR1 SGHVS, CDR2 FQNEAQ. This CDR3 comprises 17 residues. CDR3 in DNA: TGTGCCAGCAGGCGATCGGTTGTTACAGACCCCCACTGTGGCTACACCTTC. This encodes CASRRSVVTDPHCGYTF.

A few counts support this clonotype. V gene TRBV28 combines with J gene TRBJ1-5; D is undetermined. Germline V gene lookup returns CDR1 MDHEN and CDR2 SYDVKM. CDR3 size: 14 residues. The ends were cut back, 2 bases at V and 8 bases at J, with 13 bases in the middle. CDR3 in DNA: TGTGCCAGCAGTTTACCGGGCTGGGGTAAGCCCCAGCATTTT. It yields the protein CASSLPGWGKPQHF. Complete variable domain (other parts from reference TRBV28 and TRBJ1-5): DVKVTQSSRYLVKRTGEKVFLECVQDMDHENMFWYRQDPGLGLRLIYFSYDVKMKEKGDIPEGYSVSREKKERFSLILESASTNQTSMYLCASSLPGWGKPQHFGDGTRLSIL.

This clonotype occurred a few times. The genes are TRBV7-9 and TRBJ1-4; no reliable D call. From germline, CDR1 is SEHNR and CDR2 FQNEAQ (reference sequence). V dropped 5 bases and J dropped 2 bases, with 12 bases sitting between them. The CDR3 loop spans 15 amino acids. The CDR3 spells CASSQQRATNEKLFF. The CDR3 nucleotides are TGTGCCAGCAGCCAACAACGAGCGACTAATGAAAAACTGTTTTTT.

J is TRBJ2-5 and V is TRBV6-1, with 7 bases identical to TRBD1. The CDR3 has 17 residues. V lost 5 bases to trimming and J lost 0 bases; unmatched junction nucleotides: 12. Germline lookup yields CDR1 MNHNS and CDR2 SASEGT. The CDR3: CASSTHHGTAYQETQYF. In DNA form, the CDR3 reads TGTGCCAGCAGTACCCATCACGGGACAGCGTACCAAGAGACCCAGTACTTC.

The V gene is TRBV20-1, the J gene TRBJ2-3; D is uncertain. V dropped 3 bases and J dropped 1 base, with 20 bases sitting between them. The CDR3 has 17 residues. Germline V gene lookup returns CDR1 DFQATT and CDR2 SNEGSKA (reference sequence). The CDR3 loop is CSASHRLVYSCTDTQYF. CDR3 nucleotide sequence: TGCAGTGCTAGTCATCGGCTGGTTTACTCCTGCACAGATACGCAGTATTTT.

The J gene is TRBJ2-5, the V gene TRBV19, with D possibly matching TRBD2 (7 bases). Germline lookup yields CDR1 LNHDA and CDR2 SQIVND (reference sequence). This CDR3 has 15 amino acids. V was cut by 1 base and J by 1 base, with 10 bases left in between. The CDR3: CASSIAGGPQETQYF. CDR3 nucleotides: TGTGCCAGTAGTATAGCGGGGGGCCCCCAAGAGACCCAGTACTTC.

The chain recombines TRBV20-1 with TRBJ1-3; D is unresolved. The germline CDR1 and CDR2 sequences are DFQATT and SNEGSKA (reference sequence). The CDR3 is 12 residues long. Trimming took off 4 bases at V and 6 bases at J, with 10 bases between the two ends. Here the CDR3 reads CSATPVVNTIYF. The CDR3 nucleotides are TGCAGTGCTACCCCCGTCGTAAACACCATATATTTT.

V and J are TRBV28 and TRBJ1-1; 7 nucleotides match TRBD1. Germline assignment: CDR1 MDHEN and CDR2 SYDVKM. The CDR3 spans 16 residues. Losses at the gene ends were 6 bases for V and 0 bases for J; bases not matched to a gene: 10. The CDR3: CASRPDRVNLNTEAFF. In DNA, the CDR3 is TGTGCCAGCAGACCTGACAGGGTAAACTTGAACACTGAAGCTTTCTTT.

This clonotype appeared a few times. The chain links TRBV5-1 to TRBJ1-6, with D possibly being TRBD1 (5 bases). The V end lost 0 bases, the J end lost 0 bases, and 10 bases lay between the germline ends. CDR1 is SGHRS and CDR2 is YFSETQ in the germline V gene. The CDR3 has 17 amino acids. CDR3 in DNA: TGCGCCAGCAGCTTGGAGACAGCCAGCTCCTATAATTCACCCCTCCACTTT. Its translation is CASSLETASSYNSPLHF. Full variable domain (missing parts from reference TRBV5-1 and TRBJ1-6): KAGVTQTPRYLIKTRGQQVTLSCSPISGHRSVSWYQQTPGQGLQFLFEYFSETQRNKGNFPGRFSGRQFSNSRSEMNVSTLELGDSALYLCASSLETASSYNSPLHFGNGTRLTVT.

This clonotype has just a few counts. This rearrangement joins TRBV12-3 or TRBV12-4 to TRBJ2-5, with 7 bases that match TRBD2. This CDR3 has 17 residues. V was clipped by 5 bases and J by 4 bases; unmatched bases: 16. CDR3 amino acids: CASSGKLGEGSRETQYF. The DNA for the CDR3 is TGTGCCAGCAGTGGAAAATTAGGGGAGGGTTCACGAGAGACCCAGTACTTC.

The chain joins TRBV11-2 to TRBJ2-7, with D possibly matching TRBD2 (6 bases). The germline V and J ends were trimmed by 8 bases and 9 bases, with 20 bases remaining between them. In germline, CDR1 is SGHAT, CDR2 FQNNGV. This CDR3 has 13 residues. Here the CDR3 reads CASRGGNYPAQYF. The DNA for the CDR3 is TGTGCCAGCCGGGGCGGGAACTATCCTGCGCAGTACTTC.

This clonotype was recorded a few times. The chain couples TRBV12-3 or TRBV12-4 to TRBJ2-7; 11 nucleotides align to TRBD2. The J call may be in error: the DNA end matches TRBJ2-1 better. The CDR3 totals 17 residues. CDR3 in DNA: TGTGCCAGCAGTTTAGTGGTTAGCGGGGGGGGACGGAATGAGCAGTTCTTC. Translation gives CASSLVVSGGGRNEQFF.

Here the CDR3 reads CASSLSPPWGAYNEQFF. The CDR3 DNA sequence: TGTGCCAGCAGCTTATCCCCCCCGTGGGGGGCCTACAATGAGCAGTTCTTC. The chain employs TRBV7-2 and TRBJ2-5, with a tentative D call TRBD2 (6 bases). The J call may be incorrect, as the DNA end agrees better with TRBJ2-1. The CDR3 is 17 amino acids. Germline-derived CDR1 and CDR2 are SGHTA and FQGNSA.

This clonotype came up once. The CDR3 is CASSFADRGGTGANVLTF. CDR3 DNA: TGTGCCAGCAGCTTCGCGGACAGGGGAGGTACTGGGGCCAACGTCCTGACTTTC. This rearrangement joins TRBV7-9 to TRBJ2-6; 9 bases align to TRBD1. Germline CDR1 is SEHNR and CDR2 is FQNEAQ (reference sequence). The CDR3 length is 18 residues. Trimming at V came to 3 bases and at J to 2 bases, leaving 8 bases not matched to a gene.

The chain has TRBV9 and TRBJ2-4; maybe TRBD1 (5 bases). V lost 2 bases and J lost 0, with 12 bases in between. The CDR3 covers 16 residues. Germline V gives CDR1 SGDLS, CDR2 YYNGEE. CDR3: CASSVSAGQAKNIQYF. CDR3 in DNA: TGTGCCAGCAGCGTTTCCGCAGGGCAAGCCAAAAACATTCAGTACTTC.

This clonotype occurred a few times. This sequence joins TRBV7-6 and TRBJ2-7; 9 bases are a match to TRBD1. In germline, CDR1 is SGHVS, CDR2 FNYEAQ. V lost 8 bases and J lost 6; bases outside the gene matches: 8. CDR3 size: 13 residues. CDR3 nucleotide sequence: TGTGCCAGCGGCCGGGACAGGGAAGGCGAGCAGTACTTC. Translating gives CASGRDREGEQYF.

The chain is built from TRBV28 and TRBJ1-2, with D hard to call. Germline V lookup: CDR1 MDHEN, CDR2 SYDVKM. This CDR3 is built from 14 residues. V was trimmed by 6 bases and J by 0 bases, leaving 11 bases between them. The chain's CDR3 is CASSPPAPNYGYTF. The CDR3 nucleotides read TGTGCCAGCAGCCCACCGGCCCCTAACTATGGCTACACCTTC.

This clonotype has just a few counts. The J gene is TRBJ2-7, the V gene TRBV4-2; TRBD1 matches 9 bases. V lost 3 bases, J lost 7 bases, and 10 bases stayed unmatched. The germline gives CDR1 LGHNA, CDR2 YNFKEQ. The CDR3 runs 15 residues. CDR3 loop: CASSHWTGAMEEQYF. As DNA, the CDR3 is TGTGCCAGCAGCCACTGGACAGGGGCTATGGAGGAGCAGTACTTC.

This chain connects TRBV3-1 to TRBJ2-1; 16 positions agree with TRBD2. Germline CDR1 reads LGHDT; CDR2 reads YNNKEL (reference sequence). This CDR3 comprises 18 residues. The V and J ends lost 5 bases and 2 bases, in that order; junction bases with no gene match: 6. The CDR3 nucleotides are TGTGCCAGCAGCTTCGGGACTAGCGGGGGGGCCACCTACAATGAGCAGTTCTTC. The encoded protein is CASSFGTSGGATYNEQFF.

The rearrangement links TRBV20-1 to TRBJ2-3; 11 bases align to TRBD2. This CDR3 comprises 14 residues. After removal of 5 bases from V and 6 bases from J, the junction contained 7 bases not matched to a gene. The germline V gene encodes CDR1 DFQATT and CDR2 SNEGSKA (reference sequence). CDR3 in DNA: TGCAGTGCTGATTCTAGCGGGGGGAGGGATACGCAGTATTTT. It specifies CSADSSGGRDTQYF.